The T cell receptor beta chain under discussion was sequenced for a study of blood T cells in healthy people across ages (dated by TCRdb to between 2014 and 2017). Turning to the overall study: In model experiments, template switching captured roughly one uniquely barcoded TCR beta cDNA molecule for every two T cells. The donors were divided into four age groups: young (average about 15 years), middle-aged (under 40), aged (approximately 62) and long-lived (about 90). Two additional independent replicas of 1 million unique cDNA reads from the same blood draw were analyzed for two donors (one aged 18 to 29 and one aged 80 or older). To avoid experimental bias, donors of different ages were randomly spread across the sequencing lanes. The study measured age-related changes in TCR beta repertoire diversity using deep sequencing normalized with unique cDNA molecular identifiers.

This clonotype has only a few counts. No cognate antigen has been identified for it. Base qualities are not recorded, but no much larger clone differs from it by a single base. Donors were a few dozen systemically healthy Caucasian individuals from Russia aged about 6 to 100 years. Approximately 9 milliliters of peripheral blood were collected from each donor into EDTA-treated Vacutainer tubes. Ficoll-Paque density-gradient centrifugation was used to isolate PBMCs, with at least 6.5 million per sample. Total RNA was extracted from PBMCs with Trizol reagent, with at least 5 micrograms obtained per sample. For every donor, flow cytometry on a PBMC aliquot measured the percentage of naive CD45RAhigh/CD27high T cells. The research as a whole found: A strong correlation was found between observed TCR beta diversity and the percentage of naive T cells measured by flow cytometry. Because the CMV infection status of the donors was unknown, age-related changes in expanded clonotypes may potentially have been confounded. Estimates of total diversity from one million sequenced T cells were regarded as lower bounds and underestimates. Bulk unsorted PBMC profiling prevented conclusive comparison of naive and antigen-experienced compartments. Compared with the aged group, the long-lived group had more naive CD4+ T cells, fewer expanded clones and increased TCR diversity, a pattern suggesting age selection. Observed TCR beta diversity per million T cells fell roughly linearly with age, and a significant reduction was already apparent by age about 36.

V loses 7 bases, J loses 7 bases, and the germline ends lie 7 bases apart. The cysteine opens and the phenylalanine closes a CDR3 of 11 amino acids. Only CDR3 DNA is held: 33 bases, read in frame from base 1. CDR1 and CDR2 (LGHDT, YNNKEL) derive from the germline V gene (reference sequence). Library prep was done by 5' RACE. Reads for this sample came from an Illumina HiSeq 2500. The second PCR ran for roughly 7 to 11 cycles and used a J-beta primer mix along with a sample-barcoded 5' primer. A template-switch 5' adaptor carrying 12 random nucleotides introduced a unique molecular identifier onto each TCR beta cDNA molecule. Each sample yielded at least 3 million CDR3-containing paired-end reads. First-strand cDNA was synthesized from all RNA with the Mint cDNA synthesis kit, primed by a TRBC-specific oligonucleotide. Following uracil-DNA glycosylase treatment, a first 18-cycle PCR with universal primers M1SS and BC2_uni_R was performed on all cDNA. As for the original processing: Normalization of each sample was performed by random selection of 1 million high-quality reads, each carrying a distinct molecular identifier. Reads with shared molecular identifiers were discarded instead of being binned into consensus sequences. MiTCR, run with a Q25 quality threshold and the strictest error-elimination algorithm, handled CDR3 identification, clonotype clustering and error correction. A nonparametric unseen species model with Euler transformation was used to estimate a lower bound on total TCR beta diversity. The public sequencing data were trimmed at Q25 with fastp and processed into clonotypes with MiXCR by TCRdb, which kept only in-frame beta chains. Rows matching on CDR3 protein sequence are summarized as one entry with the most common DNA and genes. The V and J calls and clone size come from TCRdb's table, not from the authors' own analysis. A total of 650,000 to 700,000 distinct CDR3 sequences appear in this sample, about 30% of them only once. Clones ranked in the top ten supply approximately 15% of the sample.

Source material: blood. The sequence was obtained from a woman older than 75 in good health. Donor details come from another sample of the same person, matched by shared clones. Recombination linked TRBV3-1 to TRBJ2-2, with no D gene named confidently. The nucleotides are TGTGCCAGCAAGGGTGGCGGGGAGCTGTTTTTT. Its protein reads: CASKGGGELFF.